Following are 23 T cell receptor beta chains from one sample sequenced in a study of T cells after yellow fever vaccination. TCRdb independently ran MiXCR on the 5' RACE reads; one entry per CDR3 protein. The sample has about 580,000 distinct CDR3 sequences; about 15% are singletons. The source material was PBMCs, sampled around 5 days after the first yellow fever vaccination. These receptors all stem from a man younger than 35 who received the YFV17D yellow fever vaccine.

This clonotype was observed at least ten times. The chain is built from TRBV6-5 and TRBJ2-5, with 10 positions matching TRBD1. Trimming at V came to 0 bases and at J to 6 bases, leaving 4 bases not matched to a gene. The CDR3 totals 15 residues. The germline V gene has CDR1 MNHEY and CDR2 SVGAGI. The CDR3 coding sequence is TGTGCCAGCAGTTACTCGACAGGGGGCGGGAAGACCCAGTACTTC. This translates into CASSYSTGGGKTQYF.

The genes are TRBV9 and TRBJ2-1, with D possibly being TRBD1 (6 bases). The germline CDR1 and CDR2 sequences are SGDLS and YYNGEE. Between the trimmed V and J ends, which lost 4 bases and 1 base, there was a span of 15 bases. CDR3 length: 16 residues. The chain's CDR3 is CASSPQGSPSYNEQFF. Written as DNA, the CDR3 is TGTGCCAGCAGCCCCCAGGGGAGCCCATCCTACAATGAGCAGTTCTTC.

For the CDR3, the DNA is TGTGCCAGCAGCTTAGTAGCGGGACAGGGTGGCGGCTACACCTTC. Its protein product is CASSLVAGQGGGYTF. The J gene is TRBJ1-2, the V gene TRBV7-9; TRBD1 agrees at 9 bases. Germline V lookup: CDR1 SEHNR, CDR2 FQNEAQ (reference sequence). The trim removed 1 base at V and 8 bases at J, leaving 8 bases unmatched. This CDR3 contains 15 residues.

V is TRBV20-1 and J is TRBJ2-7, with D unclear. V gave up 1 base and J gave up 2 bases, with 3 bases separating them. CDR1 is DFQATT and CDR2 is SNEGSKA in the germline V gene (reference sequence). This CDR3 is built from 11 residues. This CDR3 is CSARAPYEQYF. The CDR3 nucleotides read TGCAGTGCTAGAGCCCCCTACGAGCAGTACTTC.

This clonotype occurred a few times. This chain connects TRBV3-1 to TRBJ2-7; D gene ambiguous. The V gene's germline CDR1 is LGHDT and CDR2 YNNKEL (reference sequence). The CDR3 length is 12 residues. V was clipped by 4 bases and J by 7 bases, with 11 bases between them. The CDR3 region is CASSLVGWEQYF. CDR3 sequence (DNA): TGTGCCAGCAGCCTGGTGGGATGGGAGCAGTACTTC.

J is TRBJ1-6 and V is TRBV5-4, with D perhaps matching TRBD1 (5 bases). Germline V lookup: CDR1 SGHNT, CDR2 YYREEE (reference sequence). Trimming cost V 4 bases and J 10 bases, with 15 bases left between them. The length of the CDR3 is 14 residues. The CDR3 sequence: CASSIRDPLSPLHF. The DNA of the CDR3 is TGTGCCAGCAGCATCCGGGACCCCCTATCACCCCTCCACTTT. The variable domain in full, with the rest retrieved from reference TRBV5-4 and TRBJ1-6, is ETGVTQSPTHLIKTRGQQVTLRCSSQSGHNTVSWYQQALGQGPQFIFQYYREEENGRGNFPPRFSGLQFPNYSSELNVNALELDDSALYLCASSIRDPLSPLHFGNGTRLTVT.

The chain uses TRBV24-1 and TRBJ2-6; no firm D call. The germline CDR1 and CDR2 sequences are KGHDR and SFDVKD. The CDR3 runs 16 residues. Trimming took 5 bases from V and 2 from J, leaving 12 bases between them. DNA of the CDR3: TGTGCCACCAGTGGTCCTGTGGGGACTGGGGCCAACGTCCTGACTTTC. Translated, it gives CATSGPVGTGANVLTF.

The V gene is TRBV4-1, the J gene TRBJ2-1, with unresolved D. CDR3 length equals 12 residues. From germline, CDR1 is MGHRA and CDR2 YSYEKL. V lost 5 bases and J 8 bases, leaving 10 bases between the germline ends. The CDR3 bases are TGCGCCAGCAGCAACCCCAAGGATGAGCAGTTCTTC. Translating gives CASSNPKDEQFF.

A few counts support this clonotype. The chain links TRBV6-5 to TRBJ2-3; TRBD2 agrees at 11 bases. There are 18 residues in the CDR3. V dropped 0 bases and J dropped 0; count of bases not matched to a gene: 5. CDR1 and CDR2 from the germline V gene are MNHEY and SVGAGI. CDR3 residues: CASSYSASGGTSTDTQYF. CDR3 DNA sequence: TGTGCCAGCAGTTACTCAGCTAGCGGGGGGACTAGCACAGATACGCAGTATTTT.

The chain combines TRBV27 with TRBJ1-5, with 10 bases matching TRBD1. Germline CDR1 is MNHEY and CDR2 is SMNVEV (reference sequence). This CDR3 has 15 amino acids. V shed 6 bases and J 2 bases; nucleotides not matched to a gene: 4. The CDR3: CASRVGTGGNQPQHF. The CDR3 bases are TGTGCCAGCAGAGTCGGGACAGGGGGCAATCAGCCCCAGCATTTT.

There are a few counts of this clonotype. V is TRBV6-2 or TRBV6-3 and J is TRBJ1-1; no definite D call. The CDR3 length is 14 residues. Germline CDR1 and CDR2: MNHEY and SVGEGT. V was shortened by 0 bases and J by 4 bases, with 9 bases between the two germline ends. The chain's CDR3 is CASSYSSGITEAFF. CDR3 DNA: TGTGCCAGCAGTTACTCGAGCGGGATCACTGAAGCTTTCTTT.

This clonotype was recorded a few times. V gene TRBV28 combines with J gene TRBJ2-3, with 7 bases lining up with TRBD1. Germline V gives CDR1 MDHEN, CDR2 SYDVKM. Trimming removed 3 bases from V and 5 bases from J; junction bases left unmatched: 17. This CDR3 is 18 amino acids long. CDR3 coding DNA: TGTGCCAGCAGTTTGCCGCCGACAGGGTCTGTTCGGGGAGATACGCAGTATTTT. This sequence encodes CASSLPPTGSVRGDTQYF. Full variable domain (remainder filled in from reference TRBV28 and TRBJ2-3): DVKVTQSSRYLVKRTGEKVFLECVQDMDHENMFWYRQDPGLGLRLIYFSYDVKMKEKGDIPEGYSVSREKKERFSLILESASTNQTSMYLCASSLPPTGSVRGDTQYFGPGTRLTVL.

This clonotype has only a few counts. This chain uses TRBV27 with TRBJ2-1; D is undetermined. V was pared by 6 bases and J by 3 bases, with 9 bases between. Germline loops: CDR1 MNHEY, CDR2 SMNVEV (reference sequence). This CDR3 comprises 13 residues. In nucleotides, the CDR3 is TGTGCCAGCAGACTGACTGGCTACAATGAGCAGTTCTTC. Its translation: CASRLTGYNEQFF.

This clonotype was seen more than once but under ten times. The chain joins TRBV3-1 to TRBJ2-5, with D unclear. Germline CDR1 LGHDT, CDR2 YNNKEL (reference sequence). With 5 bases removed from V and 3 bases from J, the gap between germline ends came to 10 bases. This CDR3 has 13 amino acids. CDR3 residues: CASSARIKETQYF. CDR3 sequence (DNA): TGTGCCAGCAGCGCAAGAATTAAAGAGACCCAGTACTTC.

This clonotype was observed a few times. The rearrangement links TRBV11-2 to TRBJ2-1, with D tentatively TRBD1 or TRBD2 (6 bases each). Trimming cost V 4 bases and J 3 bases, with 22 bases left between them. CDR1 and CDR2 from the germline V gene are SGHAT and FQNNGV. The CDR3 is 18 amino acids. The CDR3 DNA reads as TGTGCCAGCAGCTCCAAAGACCGACTAGGGGGAGACTACAATGAGCAGTTCTTC. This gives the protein CASSSKDRLGGDYNEQFF. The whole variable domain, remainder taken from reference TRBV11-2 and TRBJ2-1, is EAGVAQSPRYKIIEKRQSVAFWCNPISGHATLYWYQQILGQGPKLLIQFQNNGVVDDSQLPKDRFSAERLKGVDSTLKIQPAKLEDSAVYLCASSSKDRLGGDYNEQFFGPGTRLTVL.

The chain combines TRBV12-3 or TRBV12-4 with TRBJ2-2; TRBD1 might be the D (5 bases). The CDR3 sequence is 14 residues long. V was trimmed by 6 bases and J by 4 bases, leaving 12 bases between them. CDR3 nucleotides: TGTGCCAGCAGCCCTAGACAGATCACCGGGGAGCTGTTTTTT. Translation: CASSPRQITGELFF.

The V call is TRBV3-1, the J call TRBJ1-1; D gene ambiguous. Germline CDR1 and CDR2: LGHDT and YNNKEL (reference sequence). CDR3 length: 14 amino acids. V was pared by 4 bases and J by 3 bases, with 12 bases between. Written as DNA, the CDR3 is TGTGCCAGCAGCCGGCCCTCAATCGACACTGAAGCTTTCTTT. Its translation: CASSRPSIDTEAFF.

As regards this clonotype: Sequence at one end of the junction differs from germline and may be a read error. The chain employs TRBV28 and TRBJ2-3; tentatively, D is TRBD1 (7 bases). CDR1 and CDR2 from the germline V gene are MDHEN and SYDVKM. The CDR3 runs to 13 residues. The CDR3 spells CAGRGVSTDTQYF. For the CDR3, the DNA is TGTGCCGGCAGGGGGGTATCCACAGATACGCAGTATTTT.

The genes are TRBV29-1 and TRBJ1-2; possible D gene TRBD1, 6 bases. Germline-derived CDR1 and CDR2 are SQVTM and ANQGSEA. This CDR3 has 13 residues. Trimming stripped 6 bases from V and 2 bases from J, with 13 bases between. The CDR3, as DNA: TGCAGCGTGGGGCAGGGGACGAACTATGGCTACACCTTC. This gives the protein CSVGQGTNYGYTF.

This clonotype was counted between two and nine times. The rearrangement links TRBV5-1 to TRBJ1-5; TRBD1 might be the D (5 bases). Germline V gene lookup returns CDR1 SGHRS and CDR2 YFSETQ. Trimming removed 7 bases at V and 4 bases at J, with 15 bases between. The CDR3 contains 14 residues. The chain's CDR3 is CASPDGARNQPQHF. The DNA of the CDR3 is TGCGCCAGCCCCGATGGGGCCCGGAATCAGCCCCAGCATTTT.

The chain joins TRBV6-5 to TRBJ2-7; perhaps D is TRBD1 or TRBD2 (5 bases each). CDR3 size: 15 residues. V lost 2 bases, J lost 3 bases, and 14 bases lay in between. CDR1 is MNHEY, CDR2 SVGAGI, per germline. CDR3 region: CASSYGAGRHYEQYF. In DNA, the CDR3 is TGTGCCAGCAGTTACGGTGCAGGGAGACACTACGAGCAGTACTTC.

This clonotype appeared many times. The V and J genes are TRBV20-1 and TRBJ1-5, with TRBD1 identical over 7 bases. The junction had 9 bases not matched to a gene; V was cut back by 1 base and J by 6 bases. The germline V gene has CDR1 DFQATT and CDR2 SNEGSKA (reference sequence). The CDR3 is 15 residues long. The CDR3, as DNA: TGCAGTGCTAGAGTAGGGGGCGCGTCGGGTCAGCCCCAGCATTTT. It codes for CSARVGGASGQPQHF.

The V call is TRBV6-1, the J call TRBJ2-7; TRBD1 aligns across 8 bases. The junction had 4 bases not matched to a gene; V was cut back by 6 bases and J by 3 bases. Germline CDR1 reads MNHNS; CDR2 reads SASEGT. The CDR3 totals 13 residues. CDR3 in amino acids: CASSFGTGYEQYF. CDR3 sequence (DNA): TGTGCCAGCAGCTTCGGGACAGGCTACGAGCAGTACTTC.